This T cell receptor beta chain is from a study of lymphopenia after photon versus proton radiotherapy. This CDR3 region has 16 residues. The V gene's germline CDR1 is ENHRY and CDR2 SYGVKD. Deletions cut 0 bases from V and 3 bases from J, with 15 bases between. Assay: immunoSEQ multiplex PCR; the TCRdb copy retains only in-frame clones and omits some. Among 50,000 to 65,000 clones listed, roughly nine tenths were seen once. As to this clone: Its specificity is unknown.

Study-level points and caveats: A bigger post-nadir fall in TCR diversity correlated inversely with survival time in deceased patients. Post-nadir diversity loss with photons came from oligoclonal expansion, particularly CD8+ Temra cells. Photon-treated patients lost naive T cells and TCR diversity; proton-treated stayed stable.

This TCR was recovered from a man older than 75 with esophageal cancer. The source material was peripheral blood, sampled from a patient treated with proton-based radiotherapy. J is TRBJ2-7 and V is TRBV10-3; D may be TRBD2 (6 bases). CDR3 protein: CAISESGRNRDYEQYF. CDR3 DNA sequence: TGTGCCATCAGTGAGTCTGGGAGGAATAGAGACTACGAGCAGTACTTC.